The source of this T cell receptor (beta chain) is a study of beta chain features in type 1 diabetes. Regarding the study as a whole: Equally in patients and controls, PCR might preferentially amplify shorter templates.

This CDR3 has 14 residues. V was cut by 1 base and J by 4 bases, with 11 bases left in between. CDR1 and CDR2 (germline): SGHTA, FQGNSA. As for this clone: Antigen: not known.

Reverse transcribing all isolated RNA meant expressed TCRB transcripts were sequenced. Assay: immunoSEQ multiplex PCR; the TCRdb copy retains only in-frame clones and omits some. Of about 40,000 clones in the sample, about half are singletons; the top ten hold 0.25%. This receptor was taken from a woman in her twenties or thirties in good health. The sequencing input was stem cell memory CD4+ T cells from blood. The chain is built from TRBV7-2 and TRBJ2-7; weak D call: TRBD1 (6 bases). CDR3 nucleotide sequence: TGTGCCAGCAGCTTAGTGACAGGAGAGTACGAGCAGTACTTC. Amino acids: CASSLVTGEYEQYF.